This TCR beta chain emerged from a study of shared clonotypes between healthy human individuals. CDR3 length: 13 residues. Per the germline V gene, CDR1 is MNHNS and CDR2 is SASEGT. Trimming cost V 1 base and J 0 bases, with 3 bases left between them. Sequencing used immunoSEQ multiplex PCR; TCRdb keeps in-frame clones, though not all of them. In the table there are approximately 740,000 clones, over 65% of which are singletons. As to this clone: The antigen remains undetermined.

Study-level points and caveats: The researchers took only blood, and tissue repertoires probably look different. In the sorted subsets, rarefaction showed sequencing was incomplete despite large depth. Roughly 5% of naive CD4 clonotypes were shared across a few donors.

The source material was memory CD4+ T cells sorted from blood. Indicated subset: CD45RA-negative fraction. This chain connects TRBV6-1 to TRBJ1-1; no clear D gene. The source of this sequence is a woman between 25 and 40 years old in good health. The CDR3: CASSEVVNTEAFF. The DNA of the CDR3 is TGTGCCAGCAGTGAAGTGGTGAACACTGAAGCTTTCTTT.